The 14 T cell receptor beta chains below come from one sample, sequenced in a study of blood T cell repertoires in COVID-19. Sequenced by immunoSEQ multiplex PCR; TCRdb stores in-frame clones only, minus some. The repertoire consists of more than 100,000 clones, with roughly 89% occurring once and the leading ten covering around 3.9%. Specimen: PBMCs or T cells enriched from blood (not recorded which). The receptors were sampled from a woman aged 25 to 39 who had recovered from COVID-19.

V usage is TRBV11-2 and J usage is TRBJ1-2; 7 positions agree with TRBD1. The V and J ends lost 4 bases and 6 bases, in that order; junction bases with no gene match: 8. The length of the CDR3 is 14 residues. Germline assignment: CDR1 SGHAT and CDR2 FQNNGV. The CDR3 bases are TGTGCCAGCAGCTCAACAGGGGACTTGGATGGCTACACCTTC. This translates into CASSSTGDLDGYTF.

J is TRBJ1-1 and V is TRBV7-9; tentative D call: TRBD1 (5 bases). Germline V CDR1 and CDR2: SEHNR, FQNEAQ (reference sequence). V was trimmed by 2 bases and J by 5 bases, leaving 9 bases between them. CDR3 length: 13 amino acids. The CDR3 reads CASSLFGGTEAFF. Written as DNA, the CDR3 is TGTGCCAGCAGCTTATTTGGGGGGACTGAAGCTTTCTTT.

This clone was detected only a few times. The chain links TRBV20-1 to TRBJ2-5; D gene uncertain. The germline CDR1 and CDR2 sequences are DFQATT and SNEGSKA (reference sequence). CDR3 length equals 11 residues. V was clipped by 2 bases and J by 2 bases, with 3 bases between them. CDR3 sequence (DNA): TGCAGTGCTAGACCGCAAGAGACCCAGTACTTC. It codes for CSARPQETQYF.

The CDR3 loop reads CASSVGLAGGVGELFF. In DNA form, the CDR3 reads TGTGCCAGCAGCGTAGGGCTAGCGGGAGGGGTCGGGGAGCTGTTTTTT. This chain uses TRBV9 with TRBJ2-2; TRBD2 agrees at 12 bases. The germline gives CDR1 SGDLS, CDR2 YYNGEE. The CDR3 has 16 amino acids. The trim removed 0 bases at V and 7 bases at J, leaving 4 bases unmatched.

Only one count was recorded for this clone. This rearrangement joins TRBV11-2 to TRBJ2-3; perhaps TRBD2 as D (6 bases). Germline CDR1 and CDR2: SGHAT and FQNNGV. V lost 7 bases to trimming and J lost 2 bases, with 16 bases between them. This CDR3 is 15 amino acids long. The CDR3 spells CASTPPGEFTDTQYF. CDR3 in DNA: TGTGCCAGCACCCCCCCGGGGGAGTTCACAGATACGCAGTATTTT.

This chain uses TRBV28 with TRBJ1-4, with D possibly TRBD1 on 5 matching bases. V was cut by 7 bases and J by 7 bases, with 16 bases left in between. The germline gives CDR1 MDHEN, CDR2 SYDVKM. This CDR3 is 14 amino acids long. The CDR3 DNA reads as TGTGCCAGCAATACACTCCGCGGGGGTGAAAAACTGTTTTTT. Its translation: CASNTLRGGEKLFF. Full variable domain (missing parts from reference TRBV28 and TRBJ1-4): DVKVTQSSRYLVKRTGEKVFLECVQDMDHENMFWYRQDPGLGLRLIYFSYDVKMKEKGDIPEGYSVSREKKERFSLILESASTNQTSMYLCASNTLRGGEKLFFGSGTQLSVL.

The chain couples TRBV5-4 to TRBJ1-1, with a possible D match to TRBD1 (5 bases). Trimming left V 0 bases short and J 0 bases short, with 12 bases between. CDR3 length: 16 amino acids. Germline V gives CDR1 SGHNT, CDR2 YYREEE (reference sequence). CDR3 sequence: CASSLEGFLLNTEAFF. The CDR3 region has the DNA TGTGCCAGCAGCTTGGAGGGGTTTCTGCTGAACACTGAAGCTTTCTTT.

V and J are TRBV13 and TRBJ1-2; 10 bases fit TRBD1. V lost 5 bases and J lost 8; bases outside the gene matches: 8. There are 14 residues in the CDR3. Germline V gene data show CDR1 as PRHDT and CDR2 as FYEKMQ (reference sequence). CDR3 coding DNA: TGTGCCAGCAGCCGAGACAGGGGGCTATGGGGCTACACCTTC. Residues: CASSRDRGLWGYTF.

The V and J genes are TRBV5-5 and TRBJ2-7, with D hard to call. This CDR3 region has 14 residues. The germline V gene has CDR1 SGHKS and CDR2 YYEKEE (reference sequence). Trimming removed 0 bases at V and 4 bases at J, with 11 bases between. The CDR3 reads CASSLVMSGYEQYF. CDR3 coding DNA: TGTGCCAGCAGCTTGGTTATGTCCGGGTACGAGCAGTACTTC.

The chain employs TRBV7-3 and TRBJ2-1, with 8 nucleotides matching TRBD2. This CDR3 is built from 14 residues. Germline trimming cut 6 bases from V and 2 bases from J; bases unmatched to any gene: 3. Germline CDR1 reads SGHTA; CDR2 reads FQGTGA. In DNA form, the CDR3 reads TGTGCCAGCAGGCCGGGGGGGCCCTACAATGAGCAGTTCTTC. Protein: CASRPGGPYNEQFF.

The chain carries TRBV4-3 and TRBJ2-2, with TRBD2 matching over 7 bases. Losses at the gene ends were 2 bases for V and 5 bases for J; bases not matched to a gene: 8. The germline CDR1 and CDR2 sequences are LGHNA and YSLEER. There are 16 residues in the CDR3. The CDR3 DNA is TGCGCCAGCAGCCAAAGGGGCGGGAGTCAGACCGGGGAGCTGTTTTTT. Translating it yields CASSQRGGSQTGELFF.

The chain combines TRBV5-1 with TRBJ2-3; TRBD2 is a possible D gene (6 bases). The germline V gene has CDR1 SGHRS and CDR2 YFSETQ. V lost 6 bases and J lost 0, with 11 bases in between. The CDR3 runs 14 residues. CDR3 amino acids: CASTAGSSTDTQYF. DNA of the CDR3: TGCGCCAGCACGGCCGGGAGCAGCACAGATACGCAGTATTTT.

This sequence joins TRBV7-9 and TRBJ2-1; 14 bases are shared with TRBD2. This CDR3 region has 15 residues. V lost 5 bases, J lost 9 bases, and 6 bases stayed unmatched. CDR1 is SEHNR and CDR2 is FQNEAQ in the germline V gene (reference sequence). Written as DNA, the CDR3 is TGTGCCAGCAGCCGTACCGGGACTAGCGGGAGTGAGCAGTTCTTC. Its protein product is CASSRTGTSGSEQFF.

The chain uses TRBV7-2 and TRBJ2-1; D is perhaps TRBD2 (6 bases). The germline gives CDR1 SGHTA, CDR2 FQGNSA. The CDR3 has 14 amino acids. V was clipped by 7 bases and J by 6 bases, with 16 bases between them. This CDR3 reads CASNPQSSGNEQFF. For the CDR3, the DNA is TGTGCCAGCAATCCCCAGAGTAGCGGCAATGAGCAGTTCTTC.